These 22 T cell receptor beta chains were all obtained from the same sample, sequenced in a study of control samples from healthy donors and cancer patients. Assay used: immunoSEQ multiplex PCR; TCRdb lists only in-frame clones, some missing. The sample shows 40,000 to 60,000 clones, 86% of them seen only once. The sequencing input was PBMCs. The source is a woman aged 45-65 years with lung cancer.

The chain joins TRBV7-3 to TRBJ2-3, with 8 bases that match TRBD2. Losses at the gene ends were 1 base for V and 4 bases for J; bases not matched to a gene: 4. CDR3 length: 15 amino acids. Germline V gives CDR1 SGHTA, CDR2 FQGTGA. This chain's CDR3 is CASSLSGGNADTQYF. DNA of the CDR3: TGTGCCAGCAGCTTAAGCGGGGGGAACGCAGATACGCAGTATTTT.

The V gene is TRBV5-1, the J gene TRBJ1-1; D gene ambiguous. Germline V gene sequence: CDR1 SGHRS, CDR2 YFSETQ. The CDR3 spans 14 residues. Trimming shortened V by 2 bases and J by 0 bases, and 8 bases separated the two germline ends. CDR3 sequence reads: CASSFSLVNTEAFF. In nucleotides, the CDR3 is TGCGCCAGCAGCTTTAGTTTAGTGAACACTGAAGCTTTCTTT.

The CDR3 DNA is TGTGCCAGCAGTTACGGGGGGGCCGGAGAAATTGAGCAGTTCTTC. Its protein product is CASSYGGAGEIEQFF. The chain combines TRBV6-2 or TRBV6-3 with TRBJ2-1; D is perhaps TRBD2 (7 bases). CDR1 is MNHEY, CDR2 SVGEGT, per germline. Trimming removed 2 bases at V and 9 bases at J, with 17 bases between. The CDR3 spans 15 residues.

The chain employs TRBV5-1 and TRBJ1-1, with 7 bases lining up with TRBD1. With V trimmed by 3 bases and J by 3 bases, 11 bases remained unmatched. The germline V gene has CDR1 SGHRS and CDR2 YFSETQ. This CDR3 region has 16 residues. The CDR3 bases are TGCGCCAGCAGCTCGCGGGACAGTTCGGCGGACACTGAAGCTTTCTTT. Translation gives CASSSRDSSADTEAFF.

CDR3 sequence reads: CASSEEPNQPQHF. Here the CDR3 DNA reads TGTGCCAGCAGTGAAGAACCTAATCAGCCCCAGCATTTT. The chain recombines TRBV2 with TRBJ1-5; D not resolved. Germline V gene data show CDR1 as SNHLY and CDR2 as FYNNEI. The V gene lost 1 base and the J gene lost 4 bases, with 5 bases spanning the gap. The CDR3 covers 13 residues.

The chain combines TRBV5-6 with TRBJ1-1; D may be TRBD1 (6 bases). Germline CDR1 SGHDT, CDR2 YYEEEE. Between the trimmed V and J ends, which lost 1 base and 8 bases, there was a span of 9 bases. The CDR3 length is 12 residues. The CDR3 nucleotides read TGTGCCAGCAGCTTGCAGGGGTCCGAAGCTTTCTTT. This gives the protein CASSLQGSEAFF.

This clone came up once. The chain links TRBV4-3 to TRBJ2-3, with a tentative D call TRBD1 (6 bases). CDR1 is LGHNA, CDR2 YSLEER, per germline. The ends were cut back, 1 base at V and 2 bases at J, with 10 bases in the middle. This CDR3 spans 15 amino acids. CDR3 amino acids: CASSQVKGVTDTQYF. The CDR3 DNA is TGCGCCAGCAGCCAAGTAAAGGGGGTCACAGATACGCAGTATTTT.

The rearrangement uses TRBV7-6 and TRBJ1-2; 7 bases line up with TRBD1. The ends lost 1 base at V and 5 bases at J; junction bases unmatched: 4. Per the germline V gene, CDR1 is SGHVS and CDR2 is FNYEAQ. The CDR3 has 14 residues. CDR3 protein: CASSLEQGGYGYTF. CDR3 nucleotides: TGTGCCAGCAGCTTAGAGCAGGGGGGGTATGGCTACACCTTC.

This clone has a handful of counts. The chain uses TRBV29-1 and TRBJ1-3; the D gene is possibly TRBD1 (6 bases). V was pared by 7 bases and J by 3 bases, with 13 bases between. Germline V gives CDR1 SQVTM, CDR2 ANQGSEA. This CDR3 has 13 residues. CDR3 region: CSAITGFGNTIYF. In DNA, the CDR3 is TGCAGCGCTATCACAGGGTTTGGAAACACCATATATTTT.

The chain joins TRBV11-3 to TRBJ1-4, with 8 bases identical to TRBD1. CDR3 length: 14 amino acids. Unmatched junction bases numbered 5, after V lost 4 bases and J lost 7 bases. In germline, CDR1 is SGHNT, CDR2 YENEEA. CDR3 in amino acids: CASSSGQGSEKLFF. The CDR3 DNA is TGTGCCAGCAGCTCCGGACAGGGAAGTGAAAAACTGTTTTTT.

The chain is built from TRBV5-1 and TRBJ2-1; D might be TRBD1 (6 bases). Per the germline V gene, CDR1 is SGHRS and CDR2 is YFSETQ. The CDR3 sequence is 14 residues long. V was trimmed by 3 bases and J by 1 base, leaving 8 bases between them. The CDR3 sequence is CASSYTGSYNEQFF. The CDR3 bases are TGCGCCAGCAGCTATACAGGGTCCTACAATGAGCAGTTCTTC.

This rearrangement joins TRBV29-1 to TRBJ1-1; D unclear. This CDR3 has 12 residues. V dropped 4 bases and J dropped 7 bases, with 13 bases sitting between them. The germline V gene has CDR1 SQVTM and CDR2 ANQGSEA. CDR3 coding DNA: TGCAGCGTTGTAATATATGGGGTTGAAGCTTTCTTT. Its translation: CSVVIYGVEAFF. Full variable domain (missing parts from reference TRBV29-1 and TRBJ1-1): SAVISQKPSRDICQRGTSLTIQCQVDSQVTMMFWYRQQPGQSLTLIATANQGSEATYESGFVIDKFPISRPNLTFSTLTVSNMSPEDSSIYLCSVVIYGVEAFFGQGTRLTVV.

The rearrangement joins TRBV5-1 to TRBJ1-2, with D maybe TRBD1 (5 bases). Between the trimmed V and J ends, which lost 5 bases and 4 bases, there was a span of 12 bases. The CDR3 length is 13 residues. Germline V gene data show CDR1 as SGHRS and CDR2 as YFSETQ. CDR3 protein: CASSRDSSYGYTF. CDR3 coding DNA: TGCGCCAGCAGTCGGGACTCATCCTATGGCTACACCTTC. Full variable domain (missing parts from reference TRBV5-1 and TRBJ1-2): KAGVTQTPRYLIKTRGQQVTLSCSPISGHRSVSWYQQTPGQGLQFLFEYFSETQRNKGNFPGRFSGRQFSNSRSEMNVSTLELGDSALYLCASSRDSSYGYTFGSGTRLTVV.

This clone was seen more than once but under ten times. The chain links TRBV24-1 to TRBJ2-5; perhaps TRBD2 as D (5 bases). The CDR3 extends over 13 amino acids. The V gene's germline CDR1 is KGHDR and CDR2 SFDVKD. Deletions cut 4 bases from V and 4 bases from J, with 9 bases between. CDR3 sequence: CATSDGVAETQYF. CDR3 DNA sequence: TGTGCCACCAGTGACGGGGTAGCAGAGACCCAGTACTTC.

The chain joins TRBV7-8 to TRBJ2-1; 9 bases match TRBD1. Trimming took 4 bases from V and 7 from J; bases not matched to a gene: 11. The CDR3 length is 16 residues. CDR1 is SGHVS and CDR2 is FQNEAQ in the germline V gene. The CDR3 DNA reads as TGTGCCAGCAGCTCAACAGGGACAGGGTTAGGGAATGAGCAGTTCTTC. The encoded protein is CASSSTGTGLGNEQFF.

The chain recombines TRBV5-1 with TRBJ2-5, with 11 bases that match TRBD1. V shed 2 bases, J shed 4 bases, and the junction held 7 bases outside the gene matches. This CDR3 is built from 16 residues. Per the germline V gene, CDR1 is SGHRS and CDR2 is YFSETQ. In nucleotides, the CDR3 is TGCGCCAGCAGCTTATGGACAGGGGGCGTTGTAGAGACCCAGTACTTC. Protein sequence: CASSLWTGGVVETQYF.

J is TRBJ1-5 and V is TRBV7-3, with a tentative D call TRBD1 (6 bases). The CDR3 loop spans 15 amino acids. V gave up 4 bases and J gave up 2 bases, with 12 bases separating them. Germline CDR1 reads SGHTA; CDR2 reads FQGTGA. As DNA, the CDR3 is TGTGCCAGCAGCTCGGCGGGGGGCTGCAATCAGCCCCAGCATTTT. Translated: CASSSAGGCNQPQHF. The variable domain in full, with the rest retrieved from reference TRBV7-3 and TRBJ1-5, is GAGVSQTPSNKVTEKGKYVELRCDPISGHTALYWYRQSLGQGPEFLIYFQGTGAADDSGLPNDRFFAVRPEGSVSTLKIQRTERGDSAVYLCASSSAGGCNQPQHFGDGTRLSIL.

The chain couples TRBV9 to TRBJ2-3; D ambiguous. The CDR3 runs to 16 residues. The ends were cut back, 3 bases at V and 1 base at J, with 15 bases in the middle. Germline assignment: CDR1 SGDLS and CDR2 YYNGEE. The CDR3 DNA reads TGTGCCAGCAGCGCCGAAGTGGGTCTCCGCACAGATACGCAGTATTTT. Residues: CASSAEVGLRTDTQYF. The complete variable domain, with remaining parts taken from reference TRBV9 and TRBJ2-3, reads DSGVTQTPKHLITATGQRVTLRCSPRSGDLSVYWYQQSLDQGLQFLIQYYNGEERAKGNILERFSAQQFPDLHSELNLSSLELGDSALYFCASSAEVGLRTDTQYFGPGTRLTVL.

The chain uses TRBV4-1 and TRBJ1-1; weak D call: TRBD1 (6 bases). The germline gives CDR1 MGHRA, CDR2 YSYEKL. The V end lost 1 base, the J end lost 0 bases, and 6 bases lay between the germline ends. This CDR3 region has 14 residues. For the CDR3, the DNA is TGCGCCAGCAGCCAAGCAGGGGTGAACACTGAAGCTTTCTTT. Amino acids: CASSQAGVNTEAFF.

The rearrangement joins TRBV27 to TRBJ1-1, with 7 bases that match TRBD1. Germline CDR1 reads MNHEY; CDR2 reads SMNVEV (reference sequence). With V trimmed by 3 bases and J by 3 bases, 10 bases remained unmatched. The CDR3 has 16 amino acids. The CDR3 loop is CASSLARGRGDTEAFF. The CDR3 DNA reads as TGTGCCAGCAGTTTGGCCCGCGGCAGGGGGGACACTGAAGCTTTCTTT.

The J gene is TRBJ2-2, the V gene TRBV4-3, with 8 bases fitting TRBD2. With 0 bases clipped from V and 6 bases from J, the junction kept 3 bases outside the gene matches. The length of the CDR3 is 15 residues. CDR1 is LGHNA, CDR2 YSLEER, per germline. The CDR3 nucleotides read TGCGCCAGCAGCCAAGATCGGGGGGGGGCCGGGGAGCTGTTTTTT. It translates to CASSQDRGGAGELFF.

This chain connects TRBV27 to TRBJ1-1; D is perhaps TRBD1 (6 bases). The germline gives CDR1 MNHEY, CDR2 SMNVEV (reference sequence). V lost 4 bases and J lost 6, with 12 bases in between. CDR3 size: 13 residues. DNA of the CDR3: TGTGCCAGCAGTTCAGGGGTAGCCTCTGAAGCTTTCTTT. Protein product: CASSSGVASEAFF.